The TCR beta chain described here comes from a study of shared T cell receptors in the human thymus. Germline V gene sequence: CDR1 LNHNV, CDR2 YYDKDF (reference sequence). Trimming at V came to 0 bases and at J to 3 bases, leaving 7 bases not matched to a gene. The CDR3 loop spans 17 amino acids. The assay was immunoSEQ multiplex PCR, and TCRdb's table has in-frame clones only and misses some. The sample has more than 300,000 clones; 85% to 95% are singletons. V is TRBV15 and J is TRBJ2-2; TRBD1 agrees at 7 bases. The receptor was derived from a human donor. The material sequenced was thymocytes. The CDR3 here is CATSRDTPGQDTGELFF. In nucleotides, the CDR3 is TGTGCCACCAGCAGAGATACCCCTGGACAGGACACCGGGGAGCTGTTTTTT.